Listed here are 5 T cell receptor beta chains from one sample, sequenced in a study of cytomegalovirus exposure and HLA in healthy donors. Primers for the PCR totalled 60 Vbeta and 13 Jbeta. The protocol was immunoSEQ multiplex PCR, while the TCRdb copy is restricted to in-frame clones and leaves out a portion. The top ten clones hold 15% to 17% of a sample with a few hundred thousand clones, 65% to 80% of them seen once. The sequencing sample was made of PBMCs. These receptors originate from a man aged 35 to 55 in good health and CMV-seronegative.

V usage is TRBV28 and J usage is TRBJ2-3; 8 positions match TRBD1. V was clipped by 7 bases and J by 5 bases; unmatched bases: 8. Per the germline V gene, CDR1 is MDHEN and CDR2 is SYDVKM. This CDR3 is 14 amino acids long. CDR3 protein: CASTQDRVEDTQYF. In DNA form, the CDR3 reads TGTGCCAGCACCCAGGACAGGGTCGAAGATACGCAGTATTTT.

The rearrangement joins TRBV28 to TRBJ1-5; D not certain. The CDR3 totals 12 residues. Germline V gene lookup returns CDR1 MDHEN and CDR2 SYDVKM. Trimming shortened V by 8 bases and J by 7 bases, and 12 bases separated the two germline ends. The CDR3 reads CASLRPGQPQHF. DNA for the CDR3: TGTGCCAGCCTCCGCCCCGGGCAGCCCCAGCATTTT.

J is TRBJ2-1 and V is TRBV5-1, with 7 bases fitting TRBD1. This CDR3 comprises 13 residues. V shed 4 bases and J 6 bases; nucleotides not matched to a gene: 4. Germline V CDR1 and CDR2: SGHRS, YFSETQ. The CDR3 reads CASSKDRSNEQFF. The DNA of the CDR3 is TGCGCCAGCAGCAAGGACAGGAGCAATGAGCAGTTCTTC. The full variable domain, with the rest looked up from reference TRBV5-1 and TRBJ2-1, is KAGVTQTPRYLIKTRGQQVTLSCSPISGHRSVSWYQQTPGQGLQFLFEYFSETQRNKGNFPGRFSGRQFSNSRSEMNVSTLELGDSALYLCASSKDRSNEQFFGPGTRLTVL.

The chain links TRBV13 to TRBJ2-7, with D perhaps matching TRBD1 (5 bases). Germline V gene data show CDR1 as PRHDT and CDR2 as FYEKMQ (reference sequence). CDR3 length: 15 residues. V lost 5 bases to trimming and J lost 0 bases, with 14 bases between them. For the CDR3, the DNA is TGTGCCAGCAGCCTACTCCTGACAGACTCCTACGAGCAGTACTTC. Encoded protein: CASSLLLTDSYEQYF.

V and J are TRBV11-2 and TRBJ1-6; D perhaps matches TRBD1 (6 bases). This CDR3 spans 13 amino acids. The germline V gene has CDR1 SGHAT and CDR2 FQNNGV. Trimming took off 6 bases at V and 10 bases at J, with 13 bases between the two ends. CDR3 in amino acids: CASRGGGGSPLHF. The CDR3 DNA follows: TGTGCCAGCAGGGGAGGGGGGGGGTCACCCCTCCACTTT.